Below, 9 T cell receptor beta chains from the same sample are listed, as sequenced in a study of control samples from healthy donors and cancer patients. Generated by immunoSEQ multiplex PCR, the TCRdb table keeps only in-frame clones and is missing some. The sample holds some 410,000 clones, 75% to 95% seen once. Sequencing was done on a sample of PBMCs. The receptors originated from a man aged 40-50 years with head and neck cancer.

The CDR3 sequence: CASSSDSGETQYF. Written as DNA, the CDR3 is TGTGCCAGCAGCTCGGATTCGGGAGAGACCCAGTACTTC. V and J are TRBV7-3 and TRBJ2-5; D is ambiguous. Trimming removed 4 bases at V and 4 bases at J, with 10 bases between. CDR1 SGHTA and CDR2 FQGTGA come from the germline V gene. CDR3 length equals 13 residues.

V is TRBV5-4 and J is TRBJ2-3, with 8 nucleotides matching TRBD2. V shed 3 bases and J 6 bases; nucleotides not matched to a gene: 9. CDR1 and CDR2 (germline): SGHNT, YYREEE (reference sequence). The CDR3 consists of 15 residues. This CDR3 is CASSSTGTSDDTQYF. The CDR3 DNA reads as TGTGCCAGCAGCTCCACCGGGACTAGTGATGATACGCAGTATTTT. The full variable domain, with the rest looked up from reference TRBV5-4 and TRBJ2-3, is ETGVTQSPTHLIKTRGQQVTLRCSSQSGHNTVSWYQQALGQGPQFIFQYYREEENGRGNFPPRFSGLQFPNYSSELNVNALELDDSALYLCASSSTGTSDDTQYFGPGTRLTVL.

The chain is built from TRBV18 and TRBJ1-4, with 9 positions matching TRBD1. Germline values: CDR1 KGHSH, CDR2 LQKENI. Losses at the gene ends were 3 bases for V and 8 bases for J; bases not matched to a gene: 7. The CDR3 is made up of 15 amino acids. In DNA, the CDR3 is TGTGCCAGCTCACCTCGGGACAGGGATCGCGAAAAACTGTTTTTT. It codes for CASSPRDRDREKLFF.

This clone was counted once. The chain has TRBV30 and TRBJ2-1, with 7 nucleotides matching TRBD2. Germline CDR1 and CDR2: GTSNPN and SVGIG (reference sequence). Trimming took 1 base from V and 1 from J; bases not matched to a gene: 7. There are 16 residues in the CDR3. In DNA form, the CDR3 reads TGTGCCTGGAGTGAAGTGGCGGGAGATTCCTACAATGAGCAGTTCTTC. Its translation is CAWSEVAGDSYNEQFF.

The gene calls are TRBV27 and TRBJ1-2; 8 positions agree with TRBD1. Trimming cost V 3 bases and J 7 bases; bases outside gene matches: 10. The CDR3 has 15 residues. Germline V gives CDR1 MNHEY, CDR2 SMNVEV (reference sequence). In DNA form, the CDR3 reads TGTGCCAGCAGTTTTGGGTTGACAGGGGATCGTGGCTACACCTTC. This gives the protein CASSFGLTGDRGYTF.

J is TRBJ2-7 and V is TRBV19; 7 positions agree with TRBD2. This CDR3 contains 15 residues. Losses at the gene ends were 7 bases for V and 0 bases for J; bases not matched to a gene: 9. CDR1 and CDR2 (germline): LNHDA, SQIVND (reference sequence). CDR3 nucleotide sequence: TGTGCCAGTACCCCAGGCGGGGGATTCTCCTACGAGCAGTACTTC. Its translation: CASTPGGGFSYEQYF.

This rearrangement joins TRBV11-3 to TRBJ2-1; TRBD2 is a possible D gene (6 bases). The germline gives CDR1 SGHNT, CDR2 YENEEA. The CDR3 totals 13 residues. Trimming pared 5 bases from V and 10 bases from J, leaving 15 bases between. CDR3 nucleotides: TGTGCCAGCAGCCGGTCGGACGGAGGGGAGCAGTTCTTC. Amino acids: CASSRSDGGEQFF.

The CDR3 loop is CATSVGDTPSTDTQYF. CDR3 DNA: TGTGCCACCAGTGTAGGGGACACACCTAGCACAGATACGCAGTATTTT. The gene calls are TRBV24-1 and TRBJ2-3, with D possibly TRBD1 on 6 matching bases. The germline V gene encodes CDR1 KGHDR and CDR2 SFDVKD. The germline V and J ends were trimmed by 5 bases and 0 bases, with 14 bases remaining between them. The CDR3 contains 16 residues.

The rearrangement joins TRBV4-3 to TRBJ1-1; the D gene is possibly TRBD1 (6 bases). The CDR3 has 16 residues. Looked up from germline, CDR1 is LGHNA and CDR2 is YSLEER. Trimming took off 0 bases at V and 1 base at J, with 12 bases between the two ends. Written as DNA, the CDR3 is TGCGCCAGCAGCCAAGATTCAGGGGCCGGGAACACTGAAGCTTTCTTT. This gives the protein CASSQDSGAGNTEAFF.